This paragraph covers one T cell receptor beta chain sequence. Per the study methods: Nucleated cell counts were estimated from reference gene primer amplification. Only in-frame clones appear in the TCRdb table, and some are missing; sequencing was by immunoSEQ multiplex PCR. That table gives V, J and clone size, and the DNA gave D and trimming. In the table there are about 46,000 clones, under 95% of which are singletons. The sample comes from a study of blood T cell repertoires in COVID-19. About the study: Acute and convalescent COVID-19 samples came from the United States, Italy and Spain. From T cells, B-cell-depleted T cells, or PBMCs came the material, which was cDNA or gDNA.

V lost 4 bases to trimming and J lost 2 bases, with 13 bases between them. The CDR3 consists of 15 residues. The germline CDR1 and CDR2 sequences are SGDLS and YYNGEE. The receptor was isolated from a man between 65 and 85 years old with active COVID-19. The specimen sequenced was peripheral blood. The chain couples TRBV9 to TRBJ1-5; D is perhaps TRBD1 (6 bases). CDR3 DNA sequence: TGTGCCAGCAGCACTTCGGACAGACGCAATCAGCCCCAGCATTTT. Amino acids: CASSTSDRRNQPQHF.